One T cell receptor (beta chain) is described in this entry. Its antigen remains undetermined. No much larger clone exists at a distance of one base, and base qualities are not known. The data were obtained in a study of blood T cell repertoires in COVID-19 (dated by TCRdb to the early 2020s). About the investigation overall: Collaborator samples came from the United States, Italy and Spain and covered acute and convalescent phases of COVID-19. The repertoires were released in a freely available public database meant as a resource for research on the immune response to SARS-CoV-2. Where available, HLA class I and class II types were obtained from metadata supplied by the sample provider rather than from assay-based typing. Samples were obtained from the ongoing ImmuneRACE study (first 160 participants) and from over 1,000 subjects provided by 6 global collaborators. The prospective study material was composed of cDNA or gDNA derived from T cells, B-cell-depleted T cells, or PBMCs. The sample metadata nearly always contained a de-identified subject ID, COVID-19 status, age in years and sex. The dataset comprised deeply sampled blood TCRbeta repertoires from subjects exposed to, actively infected with, or recovered from COVID-19. Points the paper makes about the study in general: The quantity of clinical and demographic metadata differed by source and by participant and was supplied without curation.

TCRbeta CDR3 regions were amplified from genomic DNA by means of the immunoSEQ Assay, a bias-controlled multiplex PCR. The authors' pipeline ran thus. The number of nucleated cells in each sample was estimated from the amplification of reference gene primers within the assay. To quantify the absolute abundance of each unique TCRbeta CDR3 rearrangement, sequence reads were collapsed and filtered. For each sample, productive Simpson clonality was calculated as the square root of Simpson's diversity index across productive rearrangements. TCRdb re-hosts the immuneACCESS table, in-frame sequences only. Its copies lack some clones; in the studies checked, an unresolved V gene accounts for under half of them, and the cause for the rest is not known. The V and J calls and clone size were taken over from that table, and D and trimming were inferred from the DNA. Within this sample are under 250,000 clones, with 85% to 95% of them counted one time only. Jointly, the top ten make up approximately 0.8% of the sample.

The CDR3 contains 13 residues, cysteine and phenylalanine counted. CDR3 DNA is the only sequence kept; it has 39 bases, read in frame from the first base. In the germline V gene, CDR1 corresponds to SGHRS and CDR2 to YFSETQ. V is clipped by 5 bases and J by 5 bases, and the sequence between their germline boundaries is 13 bases long. One collaborating source in Seattle enrolled patients while the patients were actively infected and followed the patients over time throughout the course of disease. Whole blood was collected in K2EDTA tubes by collaborating institutions according to the institutions' own protocols. For TCRbeta analysis, collaborator samples were shipped as frozen whole blood, as isolated PBMCs, or as DNA extracted from either sample type.

Sequencing was done on a sample of peripheral blood. This receptor was obtained from a man between 25 and 39 years old with COVID-19, enrolled during active disease. The chain is assembled from TRBV5-1 and TRBJ2-5; the D gene cannot be named for sure. In nucleotide form, the sequence is TGCGCCAGCAGACACCCGGAGTGGGAGACCCAGTACTTC. It encodes CASRHPEWETQYF.